These 20 T cell receptor beta chains were all obtained from the same sample, sequenced in a study of identical twins. TCRdb re-called the 5' RACE reads through MiXCR, storing one row per CDR3 protein. The table lists hundreds of thousands of distinct CDR3 sequences, approximately 7% of them singletons. This sample also appeared in a second study, on yellow fever vaccine responses in identical twins.

The sequencing input was memory (CD45RO+) T cells sorted from blood. These receptors all stem from a woman aged 18-29 years in good health.

Here the CDR3 reads CASSRGQTSSGNTIYF. The CDR3 nucleotides are TGTGCCAGCAGTAGGGGACAGACGAGCTCTGGAAACACCATATATTTT. J is TRBJ1-3 and V is TRBV6-1; 7 bases are a match to TRBD1. This CDR3 region has 16 residues. Germline V lookup: CDR1 MNHNS, CDR2 SASEGT. Losses at the gene ends were 5 bases for V and 0 bases for J; bases not matched to a gene: 7.

V gene TRBV6-4 combines with J gene TRBJ2-3, with D hard to call. The CDR3 totals 14 residues. Germline CDR1 reads MRHNA; CDR2 reads SNTAGT. V lost 2 bases to trimming and J lost 0 bases, with 6 bases between them. The CDR3: CASSDKPSTDTQYF. CDR3 DNA sequence: TGTGCCAGCAGTGACAAGCCCAGCACAGATACGCAGTATTTT.

This clonotype turned up a few times. The chain uses TRBV3-1 and TRBJ2-5, with D perhaps TRBD1 (6 bases). The V and J ends lost 3 bases and 1 base respectively, with 21 bases between them. CDR3 length: 18 residues. Germline loops: CDR1 LGHDT, CDR2 YNNKEL (reference sequence). The CDR3 loop is CASSHKDLSWGPQETQYF. CDR3 DNA sequence: TGTGCCAGCAGCCACAAAGATCTGAGTTGGGGGCCCCAAGAGACCCAGTACTTC.

This clonotype was recorded a few times. V usage is TRBV28 and J usage is TRBJ2-7; the D gene is possibly TRBD1 (6 bases). The ends were cut back, 4 bases at V and 3 bases at J, with 19 bases in the middle. Germline-derived CDR1 and CDR2 are MDHEN and SYDVKM. The CDR3 runs to 16 residues. This CDR3 is CASSSVGFRGNYEQYF. The CDR3 DNA follows: TGTGCCAGCAGTTCCGTAGGGTTCAGGGGAAACTACGAGCAGTACTTC.

This clonotype was counted a few times. The CDR3 loop is CASSLKATGARYTF. In nucleotides, the CDR3 is TGTGCCAGCAGCTTAAAGGCGACAGGAGCTCGGTACACCTTC. The chain employs TRBV7-9 and TRBJ1-2, with TRBD1 as a possible D gene (6 bases). V gave up 2 bases and J gave up 11 bases, with 18 bases separating them. There are 14 residues in the CDR3. Germline loops: CDR1 SEHNR, CDR2 FQNEAQ (reference sequence).

This clonotype came up many times. The chain combines TRBV6-5 with TRBJ1-1, with a weak D call TRBD1 (6 bases). The V gene lost 0 bases and the J gene lost 12 bases, with 20 bases spanning the gap. This CDR3 is 15 amino acids long. Germline V gene lookup returns CDR1 MNHEY and CDR2 SVGAGI. This CDR3 is CASSYSIQGSRRSFF. The CDR3, as DNA: TGTGCCAGCAGTTACTCGATACAGGGATCTCGCCGCTCTTTCTTT.

This clonotype was seen at least ten times. J is TRBJ1-6 and V is TRBV6-2 or TRBV6-3; D gene ambiguous. There are 16 residues in the CDR3. Germline CDR1 reads MNHEY; CDR2 reads SVGEGT. V gave up 5 bases and J gave up 7 bases, with 18 bases separating them. CDR3 in DNA: TGTGCCAGCAGTAACCAGAGTGACGGCCAAAATTCACCCCTCCACTTT. This encodes CASSNQSDGQNSPLHF.

As concerns this clonotype: At one end, the junction sequence differs from germline, possibly due to a read error. The chain links TRBV7-9 to TRBJ1-4; no clear D gene. This CDR3 contains 16 residues. CDR1 is SEHNR and CDR2 is FQNEAQ in the germline V gene (reference sequence). The CDR3 reads CASSLGVFATNEKLFF. CDR3 in DNA: TGTGCCAGCAGTTTAGGAGTGTTTGCAACTAATGAAAAACTGTTTTTT.

This clonotype was counted at least ten times. The chain is built from TRBV12-3 or TRBV12-4 and TRBJ1-5; D is unclear. This CDR3 spans 14 amino acids. Trimming shortened V by 3 bases and J by 0 bases, and 6 bases separated the two germline ends. Written as DNA, the CDR3 is TGTGCCAGCAGTTTTTCAGATAGCAATCAGCCCCAGCATTTT. This translates into CASSFSDSNQPQHF.

This clonotype was recorded many times. This chain connects TRBV15 to TRBJ2-7; D unclear. The germline V gene has CDR1 LNHNV and CDR2 YYDKDF (reference sequence). V was cut by 1 base and J by 2 bases, with 12 bases left in between. The CDR3 runs 15 residues. CDR3 DNA: TGTGCCACCAGCAGAGCTCGCGACCCACCCTACGAGCAGTACTTC. As protein: CATSRARDPPYEQYF.

This sequence joins TRBV20-1 and TRBJ2-3; D is possibly TRBD1 (6 bases). The V gene lost 8 bases and the J gene lost 3 bases, with 15 bases spanning the gap. Germline CDR1 and CDR2: DFQATT and SNEGSKA (reference sequence). The CDR3 consists of 13 residues. CDR3 sequence: CSLGQGNTDTQYF. The CDR3 nucleotides are TGCAGTCTGGGTCAGGGGAATACAGATACGCAGTATTTT.

The genes are TRBV6-5 and TRBJ2-1; perhaps TRBD2 as D (5 bases). V was trimmed by 0 bases and J by 3 bases, leaving 15 bases between them. The CDR3 sequence is 17 residues long. Germline loops: CDR1 MNHEY, CDR2 SVGAGI. CDR3 sequence: CASSYSPPGFNYNEQFF. The CDR3 nucleotides are TGTGCCAGCAGTTACTCGCCCCCGGGATTCAACTACAATGAGCAGTTCTTC.

This clonotype has more than one count but fewer than ten. The V call is TRBV27, the J call TRBJ1-2; D unclear. Trimming took off 2 bases at V and 4 bases at J, with 11 bases between the two ends. The CDR3 spans 14 residues. Germline CDR1 and CDR2: MNHEY and SMNVEV (reference sequence). As DNA, the CDR3 is TGTGCCAGCAGTTTAAATAGTCGGACCTATGGCTACACCTTC. The encoded protein is CASSLNSRTYGYTF.

This clonotype was seen more than once but under ten times. The genes are TRBV5-6 and TRBJ2-5, with D maybe TRBD1 (6 bases). Germline values: CDR1 SGHDT, CDR2 YYEEEE. Deletions cut 2 bases from V and 3 bases from J, with 20 bases between. The CDR3 has 17 amino acids. Here the CDR3 reads CASSFGQGHITEETQYF. The CDR3 nucleotides read TGTGCCAGCAGCTTCGGGCAGGGGCACATCACGGAAGAGACCCAGTACTTC.

This clonotype was detected a few times. The genes are TRBV20-1 and TRBJ2-3; tentative D call: TRBD2 (6 bases). The V gene's germline CDR1 is DFQATT and CDR2 SNEGSKA (reference sequence). V was pared by 6 bases and J by 7 bases, with 20 bases between. The CDR3 loop spans 14 amino acids. The CDR3 sequence: CSAGTLTNKNTQYF. The DNA of the CDR3 is TGCAGTGCCGGGACTCTGACCAATAAAAATACGCAGTATTTT.

This chain connects TRBV4-1 to TRBJ2-1, with 7 bases identical to TRBD1. The CDR3 covers 17 residues. The trim removed 0 bases at V and 7 bases at J, leaving 12 bases unmatched. Germline lookup yields CDR1 MGHRA and CDR2 YSYEKL. CDR3 amino acids: CASSQEGSRTTGNEQFF. The DNA for the CDR3 is TGCGCCAGCAGCCAAGAGGGGAGTAGGACGACAGGGAATGAGCAGTTCTTC.

This clonotype was recorded many times. The V and J genes are TRBV12-3 or TRBV12-4 and TRBJ1-1; the match to TRBD1 covers 7 bases. There are 16 residues in the CDR3. V was pared by 5 bases and J by 1 base, with 10 bases of the junction left unmatched. CDR3 coding DNA: TGTGCCAGCAGTCCAGTCTCACGGGACAGGAACACTGAAGCTTTCTTT. It yields the protein CASSPVSRDRNTEAFF.

This chain joins TRBV9 and TRBJ2-1; 11 bases match TRBD2. V shed 0 bases and J 1 base; nucleotides not matched to a gene: 9. The CDR3 contains 19 residues. Germline CDR1 and CDR2: SGDLS and YYNGEE. In nucleotides, the CDR3 is TGTGCCAGCAGCGTAGAGGCACTAGCGGGAGAGGTATCCTACAATGAGCAGTTCTTC. As protein: CASSVEALAGEVSYNEQFF.

This clonotype was seen ten or more times. The CDR3 here is CATSPSRTYEQYF. The CDR3 DNA reads TGTGCCACCTCACCTAGCAGGACCTACGAGCAGTACTTC. The chain links TRBV27 to TRBJ2-7; D may be TRBD2 (5 bases). Germline V gene data show CDR1 as MNHEY and CDR2 as SMNVEV (reference sequence). With 10 bases removed from V and 2 bases from J, the gap between germline ends came to 15 bases. The length of the CDR3 is 13 residues.

This clonotype was seen only a few times. This chain links TRBV5-4 with TRBJ1-2, with 7 bases that match TRBD1. The length of the CDR3 is 14 residues. V was pared by 2 bases and J by 4 bases, with 5 bases of the junction left unmatched. CDR1 and CDR2 from the germline V gene are SGHNT and YYREEE (reference sequence). CDR3 in amino acids: CASSLAGQPYGYTF. CDR3 nucleotides: TGTGCCAGCAGCTTAGCGGGACAGCCCTATGGCTACACCTTC.